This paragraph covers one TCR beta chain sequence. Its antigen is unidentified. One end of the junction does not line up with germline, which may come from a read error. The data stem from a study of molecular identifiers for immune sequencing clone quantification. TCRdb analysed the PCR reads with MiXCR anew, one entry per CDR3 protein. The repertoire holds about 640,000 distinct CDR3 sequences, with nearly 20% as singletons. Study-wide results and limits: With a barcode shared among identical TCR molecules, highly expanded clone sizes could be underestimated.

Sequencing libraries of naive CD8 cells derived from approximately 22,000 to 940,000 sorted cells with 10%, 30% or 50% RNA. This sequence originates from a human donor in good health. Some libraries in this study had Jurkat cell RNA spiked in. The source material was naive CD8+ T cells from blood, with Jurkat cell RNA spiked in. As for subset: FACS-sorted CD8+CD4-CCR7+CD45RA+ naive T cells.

CDR3 loop: CACSVGKTSTEAFF. Written as DNA, the CDR3 is TGTGCCTGCAGCGTAGGAAAGACATCAACTGAAGCTTTCTTT. The V and J genes are TRBV9 and TRBJ1-1; D is uncertain. The length of the CDR3 is 14 residues. The germline gives CDR1 SGDLS, CDR2 YYNGEE.